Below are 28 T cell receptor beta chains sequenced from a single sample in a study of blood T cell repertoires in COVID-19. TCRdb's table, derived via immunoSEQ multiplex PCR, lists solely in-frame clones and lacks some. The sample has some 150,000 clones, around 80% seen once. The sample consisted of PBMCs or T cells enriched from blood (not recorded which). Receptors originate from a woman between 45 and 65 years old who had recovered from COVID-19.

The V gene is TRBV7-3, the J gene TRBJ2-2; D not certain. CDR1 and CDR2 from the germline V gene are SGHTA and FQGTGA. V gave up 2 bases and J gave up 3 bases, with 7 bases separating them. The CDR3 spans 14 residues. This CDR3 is CASSLLSDTGELFF. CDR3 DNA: TGTGCCAGCAGCTTATTATCAGACACCGGGGAGCTGTTTTTT.

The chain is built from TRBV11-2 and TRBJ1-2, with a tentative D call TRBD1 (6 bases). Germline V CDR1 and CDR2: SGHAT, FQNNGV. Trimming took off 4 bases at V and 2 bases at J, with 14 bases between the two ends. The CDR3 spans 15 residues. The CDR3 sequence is CASSYLETGNYGYTF. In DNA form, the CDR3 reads TGTGCCAGCAGCTACCTAGAGACAGGCAACTATGGCTACACCTTC. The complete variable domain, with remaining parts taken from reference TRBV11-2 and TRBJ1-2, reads EAGVAQSPRYKIIEKRQSVAFWCNPISGHATLYWYQQILGQGPKLLIQFQNNGVVDDSQLPKDRFSAERLKGVDSTLKIQPAKLEDSAVYLCASSYLETGNYGYTFGSGTRLTVV.

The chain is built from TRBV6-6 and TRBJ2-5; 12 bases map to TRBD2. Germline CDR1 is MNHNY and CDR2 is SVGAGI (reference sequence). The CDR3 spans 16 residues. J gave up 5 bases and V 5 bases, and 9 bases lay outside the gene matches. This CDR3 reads CASSTSSGGARETQYF. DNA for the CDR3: TGTGCCAGCAGTACATCTAGCGGGGGGGCCCGGGAGACCCAGTACTTC.

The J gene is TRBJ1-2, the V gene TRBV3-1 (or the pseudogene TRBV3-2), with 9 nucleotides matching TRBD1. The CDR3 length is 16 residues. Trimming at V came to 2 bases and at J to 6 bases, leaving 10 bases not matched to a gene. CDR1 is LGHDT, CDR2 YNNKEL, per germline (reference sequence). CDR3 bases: TGTGCCAGCAGCCAATGGGGACAGGGTTCGGTACATGGCTACACCTTC. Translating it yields CASSQWGQGSVHGYTF.

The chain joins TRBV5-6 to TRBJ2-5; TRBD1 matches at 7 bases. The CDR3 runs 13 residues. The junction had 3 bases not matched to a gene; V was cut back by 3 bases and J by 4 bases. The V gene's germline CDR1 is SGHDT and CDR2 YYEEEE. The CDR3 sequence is CASSSQGVETQYF. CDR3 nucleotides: TGTGCCAGCAGCTCTCAGGGGGTAGAGACCCAGTACTTC. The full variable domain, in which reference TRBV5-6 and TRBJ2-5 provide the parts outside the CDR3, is DAGVTQSPTHLIKTRGQQVTLRCSPKSGHDTVSWYQQALGQGPQFIFQYYEEEERQRGNFPDRFSGHQFPNYSSELNVNALLLGDSALYLCASSSQGVETQYFGPGTRLLVL.

The CDR3 loop reads CASREGGTDTQYF. As DNA, the CDR3 is TGCGCCAGCAGGGAGGGAGGCACAGATACGCAGTATTTT. V and J are TRBV5-1 and TRBJ2-3; possibly TRBD2 for D (6 bases). The germline V gene encodes CDR1 SGHRS and CDR2 YFSETQ. This CDR3 has 13 amino acids. The ends were cut back, 5 bases at V and 1 base at J, with 8 bases in the middle.

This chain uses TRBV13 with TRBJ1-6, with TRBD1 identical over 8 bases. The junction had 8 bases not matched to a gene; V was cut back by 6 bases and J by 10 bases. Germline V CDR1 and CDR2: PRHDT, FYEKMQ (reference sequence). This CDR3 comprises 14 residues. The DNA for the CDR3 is TGTGCCAGCAGTCTGGACAGGGCTGGGTCACCCCTCCACTTT. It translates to CASSLDRAGSPLHF. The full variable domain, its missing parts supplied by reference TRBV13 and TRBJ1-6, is AAGVIQSPRHLIKEKRETATLKCYPIPRHDTVYWYQQGPGQDPQFLISFYEKMQSDKGSIPDRFSAQQFSDYHSELNMSSLELGDSALYFCASSLDRAGSPLHFGNGTRLTVT.

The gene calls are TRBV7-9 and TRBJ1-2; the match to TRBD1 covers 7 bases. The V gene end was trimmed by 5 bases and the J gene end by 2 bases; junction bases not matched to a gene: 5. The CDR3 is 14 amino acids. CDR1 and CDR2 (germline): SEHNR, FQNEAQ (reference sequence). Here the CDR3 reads CASSILQGNYGYTF. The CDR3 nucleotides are TGTGCCAGCAGCATTCTACAGGGGAACTATGGCTACACCTTC.

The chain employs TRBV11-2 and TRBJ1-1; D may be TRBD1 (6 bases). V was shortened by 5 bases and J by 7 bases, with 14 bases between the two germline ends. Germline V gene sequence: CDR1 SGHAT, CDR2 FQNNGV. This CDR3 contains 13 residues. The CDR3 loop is CASSRLGGDEAFF. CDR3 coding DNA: TGTGCCAGCAGCCGATTAGGGGGGGATGAAGCTTTCTTT.

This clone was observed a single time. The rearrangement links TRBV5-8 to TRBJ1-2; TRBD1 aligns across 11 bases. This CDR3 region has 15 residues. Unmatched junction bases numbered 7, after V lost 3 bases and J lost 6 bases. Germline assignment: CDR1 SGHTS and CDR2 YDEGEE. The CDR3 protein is CASSYRTGGWNGYTF. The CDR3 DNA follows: TGTGCCAGCAGCTACCGGACAGGGGGCTGGAATGGCTACACCTTC. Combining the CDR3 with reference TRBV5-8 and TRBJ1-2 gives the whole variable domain EAGVTQSPTHLIKTRGQQATLRCSPISGHTSVYWYQQALGLGLQFLLWYDEGEERNRGNFPPRFSGRQFPNYSSELNVNALELEDSALYLCASSYRTGGWNGYTFGSGTRLTVV.

Here the CDR3 reads CASSPPRDRGHMDTF. The CDR3, as DNA: TGTGCCAGCAGCCCGCCGAGAGACAGGGGACATATGGACACCTTC. This chain links TRBV7-9 with TRBJ1-2; 8 nucleotides line up with TRBD1. The junction had 17 bases not matched to a gene; V was cut back by 5 bases and J by 12 bases. The CDR3 is 15 amino acids. Germline values: CDR1 SEHNR, CDR2 FQNEAQ (reference sequence).

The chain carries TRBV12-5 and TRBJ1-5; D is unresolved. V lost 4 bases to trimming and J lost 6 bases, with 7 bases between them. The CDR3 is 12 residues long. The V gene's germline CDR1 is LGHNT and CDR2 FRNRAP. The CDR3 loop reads CASGYFGQPQHF. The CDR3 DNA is TGTGCTAGTGGTTACTTCGGTCAGCCCCAGCATTTT.

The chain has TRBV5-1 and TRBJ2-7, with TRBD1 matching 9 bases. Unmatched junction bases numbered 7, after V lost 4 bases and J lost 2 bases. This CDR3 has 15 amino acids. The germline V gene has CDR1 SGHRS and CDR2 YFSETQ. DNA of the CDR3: TGCGCCAGCAGCCCAAGACAGGGGGGGACCTACGAGCAGTACTTC. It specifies CASSPRQGGTYEQYF.

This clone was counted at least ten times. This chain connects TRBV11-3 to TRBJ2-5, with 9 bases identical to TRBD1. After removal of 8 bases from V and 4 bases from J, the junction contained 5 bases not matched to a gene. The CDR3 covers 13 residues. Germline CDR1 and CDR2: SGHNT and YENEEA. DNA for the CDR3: TGTGCCAGCTCCGACAGGGGGAGAGAGACCCAGTACTTC. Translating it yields CASSDRGRETQYF.

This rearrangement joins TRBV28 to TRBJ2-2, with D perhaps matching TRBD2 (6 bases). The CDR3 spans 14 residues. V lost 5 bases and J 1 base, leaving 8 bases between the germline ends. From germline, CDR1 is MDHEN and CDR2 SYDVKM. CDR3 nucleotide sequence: TGTGCCAGCAGTCGAGCGGGGAACACCGGGGAGCTGTTTTTT. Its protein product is CASSRAGNTGELFF.

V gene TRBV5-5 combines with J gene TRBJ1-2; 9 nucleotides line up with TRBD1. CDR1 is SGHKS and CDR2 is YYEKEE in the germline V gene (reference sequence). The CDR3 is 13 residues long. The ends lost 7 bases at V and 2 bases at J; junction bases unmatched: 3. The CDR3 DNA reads TGTGCCAGCGGTACAGGGGGCAACTATGGCTACACCTTC. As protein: CASGTGGNYGYTF.

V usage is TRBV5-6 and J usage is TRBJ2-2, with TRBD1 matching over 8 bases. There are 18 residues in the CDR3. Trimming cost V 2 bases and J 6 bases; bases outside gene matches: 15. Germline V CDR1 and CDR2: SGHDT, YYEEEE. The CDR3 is CASSLIGGLGQGSGELFF. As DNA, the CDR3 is TGTGCCAGCAGCTTAATTGGAGGTCTCGGACAGGGATCCGGGGAGCTGTTTTTT.

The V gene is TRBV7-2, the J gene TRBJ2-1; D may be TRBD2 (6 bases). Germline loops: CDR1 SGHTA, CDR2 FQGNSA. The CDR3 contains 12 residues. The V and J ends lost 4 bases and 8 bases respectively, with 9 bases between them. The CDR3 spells CASSSWGDEQFF. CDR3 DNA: TGTGCCAGCAGCTCTTGGGGGGATGAGCAGTTCTTC.

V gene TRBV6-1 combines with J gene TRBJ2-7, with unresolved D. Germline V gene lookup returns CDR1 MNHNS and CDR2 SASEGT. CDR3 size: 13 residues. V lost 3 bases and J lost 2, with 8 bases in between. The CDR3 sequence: CASSDGIPYEQYF. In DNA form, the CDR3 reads TGTGCCAGCAGTGATGGCATCCCCTACGAGCAGTACTTC.

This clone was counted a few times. CDR3 loop: CATSDPGLLGGYTF. CDR3 nucleotides: TGTGCCACCAGTGACCCAGGGTTGTTAGGGGGCTACACCTTC. The J gene is TRBJ1-2, the V gene TRBV24-1, with D possibly being TRBD1 (5 bases). V was trimmed by 4 bases and J by 8 bases, leaving 16 bases between them. The CDR3 extends over 14 amino acids. CDR1 is KGHDR and CDR2 is SFDVKD in the germline V gene.

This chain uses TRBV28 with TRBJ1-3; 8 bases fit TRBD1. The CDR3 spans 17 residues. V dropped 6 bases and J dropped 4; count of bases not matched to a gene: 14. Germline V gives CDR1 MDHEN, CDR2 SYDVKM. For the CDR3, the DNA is TGTGCCAGCAGAAGGTGGCAGGGGGCGAGGGGGGGAAACACCATATATTTT. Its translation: CASRRWQGARGGNTIYF.

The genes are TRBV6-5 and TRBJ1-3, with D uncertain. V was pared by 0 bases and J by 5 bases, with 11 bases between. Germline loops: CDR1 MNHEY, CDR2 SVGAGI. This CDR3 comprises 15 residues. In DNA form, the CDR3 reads TGTGCCAGCAGTTACTCGATGAGGAGCCGAAACACCATATATTTT. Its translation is CASSYSMRSRNTIYF.

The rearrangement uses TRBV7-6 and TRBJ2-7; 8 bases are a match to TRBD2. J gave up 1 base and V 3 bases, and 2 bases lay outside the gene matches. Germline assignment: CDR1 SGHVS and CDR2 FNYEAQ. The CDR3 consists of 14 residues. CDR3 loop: CASSLGGRSYEQYF. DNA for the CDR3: TGTGCCAGCAGCTTGGGCGGGAGGTCCTACGAGCAGTACTTC.

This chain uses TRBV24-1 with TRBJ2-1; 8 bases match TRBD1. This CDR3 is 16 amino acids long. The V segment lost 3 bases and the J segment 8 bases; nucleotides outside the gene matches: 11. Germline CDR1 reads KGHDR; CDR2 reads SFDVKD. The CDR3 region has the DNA TGTGCCACCAGTGATCCAGACGGACAGGGAGACTATGAGCAGTTCTTC. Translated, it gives CATSDPDGQGDYEQFF.

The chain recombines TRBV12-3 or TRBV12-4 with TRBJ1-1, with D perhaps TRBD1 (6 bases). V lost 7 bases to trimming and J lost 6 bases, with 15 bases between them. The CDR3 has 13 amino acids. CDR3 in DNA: TGTGCCAGCACCTCGGACAGAACCTCTGAAGCTTTCTTT. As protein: CASTSDRTSEAFF.

The CDR3 DNA follows: TGTGCCAGCAGCTTAGAGGGGACAGGGAATTCACCCCTCCACTTT. Encoded protein: CASSLEGTGNSPLHF. The chain combines TRBV11-1 with TRBJ1-6; 9 bases are a match to TRBD1. After removal of 1 base from V and 7 bases from J, the junction contained 2 bases not matched to a gene. CDR1 and CDR2 (germline): SGHAT, FQDESV (reference sequence). The CDR3 consists of 15 residues.

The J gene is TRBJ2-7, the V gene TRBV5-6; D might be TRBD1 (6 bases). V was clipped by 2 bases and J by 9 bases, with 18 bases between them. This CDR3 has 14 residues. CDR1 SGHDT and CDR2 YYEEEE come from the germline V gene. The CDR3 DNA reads TGTGCCAGCAGCTTTGGTCCAGGGGTGCTGGGGCAGTACTTC. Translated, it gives CASSFGPGVLGQYF.

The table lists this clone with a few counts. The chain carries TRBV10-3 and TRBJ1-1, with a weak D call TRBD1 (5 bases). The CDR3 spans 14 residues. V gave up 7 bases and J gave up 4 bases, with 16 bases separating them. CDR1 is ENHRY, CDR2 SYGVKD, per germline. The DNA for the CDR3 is TGTGCCATCACCGAGGGCGGGGACGGCACTGAAGCTTTCTTT. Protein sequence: CAITEGGDGTEAFF.